The following is a T cell receptor (beta chain) sequence with its context. Its target is unknown. The data are from a study of shared clonotypes between healthy human individuals. Deletions cut 5 bases from V and 5 bases from J, with 12 bases between. Germline CDR1 is SEHNR and CDR2 is FQNEAQ (reference sequence). This CDR3 comprises 14 residues. Using immunoSEQ multiplex PCR, the repertoire was profiled, and TCRdb retains in-frame clones only, with some absent. In the table there are some 2 million clones, about 95% of which are singletons. Findings and limits, study-wide: Generation probability values for non-shared clonotypes were lower than those for clonotypes shared by all four donors.

Naive CD8 cells comprised CD45RO-negative, CCR7-positively selected cells, excluding terminally differentiated effector memory CD45RA+ cells. The TCR originated in a man between 18 and 35 years old in good health. Sequencing was performed on naive CD8+ T cells sorted from blood. The chain combines TRBV7-9 with TRBJ1-4; the D is unclear. In nucleotides, the CDR3 is TGTGCCAGCAGCACCGCGGGCCCGAATGAAAAACTGTTTTTT. It encodes CASSTAGPNEKLFF.